This record looks at one T cell receptor (beta chain) sequence and its context. The sample belongs to a study of blood T cell repertoires in COVID-19. CDR3 length: 14 residues. In germline, CDR1 is MDHEN, CDR2 SYDVKM. Losses at the gene ends were 5 bases for V and 1 base for J; bases not matched to a gene: 1. Profiling relied on immunoSEQ multiplex PCR, and the TCRdb table lists in-frame clones only, not all of them. The sample yields about 170,000 clones, roughly 73% seen once. The clonotype originates from a man aged 65-85 years with acute or convalescent COVID-19. This rearrangement joins TRBV28 to TRBJ2-7; 11 nucleotides line up with TRBD2. The sample was peripheral blood. The CDR3, as DNA: TGTGCCAGCAGTATAGCGGGAGGGTCCTACGAGCAGTACTTC. It translates to CASSIAGGSYEQYF.